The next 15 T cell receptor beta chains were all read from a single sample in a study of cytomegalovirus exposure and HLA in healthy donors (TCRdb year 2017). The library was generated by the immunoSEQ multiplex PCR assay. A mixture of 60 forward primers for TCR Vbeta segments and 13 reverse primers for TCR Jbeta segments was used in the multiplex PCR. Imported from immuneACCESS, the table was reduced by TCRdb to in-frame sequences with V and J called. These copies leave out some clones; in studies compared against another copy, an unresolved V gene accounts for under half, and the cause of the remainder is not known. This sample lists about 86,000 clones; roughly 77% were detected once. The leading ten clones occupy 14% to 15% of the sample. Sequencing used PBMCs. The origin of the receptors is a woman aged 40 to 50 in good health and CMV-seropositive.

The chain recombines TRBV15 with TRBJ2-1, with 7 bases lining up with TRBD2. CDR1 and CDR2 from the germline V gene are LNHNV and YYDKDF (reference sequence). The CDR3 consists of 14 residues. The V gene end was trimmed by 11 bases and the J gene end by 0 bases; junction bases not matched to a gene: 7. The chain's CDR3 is CALAGESSYNEQFF. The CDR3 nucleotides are TGTGCCTTGGCGGGGGAGAGCTCCTACAATGAGCAGTTCTTC. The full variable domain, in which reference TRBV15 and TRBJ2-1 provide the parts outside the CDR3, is DAMVIQNPRYQVTQFGKPVTLSCSQTLNHNVMYWYQQKSSQAPKLLFHYYDKDFNNEADTPDNFQSRRPNTSFCFLDIRSPGLGDTAMYLCALAGESSYNEQFFGPGTRLTVL.

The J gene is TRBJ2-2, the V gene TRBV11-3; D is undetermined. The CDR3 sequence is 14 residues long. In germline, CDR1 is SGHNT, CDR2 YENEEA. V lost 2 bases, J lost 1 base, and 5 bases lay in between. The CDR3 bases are TGTGCCAGCAGCTTATTCAGGAACACCGGGGAGCTGTTTTTT. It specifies CASSLFRNTGELFF.

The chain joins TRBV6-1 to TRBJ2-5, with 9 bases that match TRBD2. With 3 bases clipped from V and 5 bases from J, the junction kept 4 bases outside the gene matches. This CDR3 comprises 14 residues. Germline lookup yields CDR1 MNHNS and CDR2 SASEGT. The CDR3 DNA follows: TGTGCCAGCAGTGAGGCGGGGGGGCTGGAGACCCAGTACTTC. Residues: CASSEAGGLETQYF.

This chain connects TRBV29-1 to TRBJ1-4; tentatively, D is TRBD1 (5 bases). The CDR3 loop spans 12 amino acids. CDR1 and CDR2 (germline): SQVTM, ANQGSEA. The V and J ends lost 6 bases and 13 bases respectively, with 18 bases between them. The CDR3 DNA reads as TGCAGCGTCCGGGACGCCCCGGGGGGACTGTTTTTT. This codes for CSVRDAPGGLFF.

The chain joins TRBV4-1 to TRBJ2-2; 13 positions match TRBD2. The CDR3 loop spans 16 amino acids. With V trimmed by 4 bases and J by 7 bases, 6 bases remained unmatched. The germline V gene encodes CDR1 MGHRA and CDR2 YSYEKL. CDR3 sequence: CASSPTSGRADGELFF. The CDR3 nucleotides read TGCGCCAGCAGCCCAACTAGCGGGAGGGCCGACGGGGAGCTGTTTTTT.

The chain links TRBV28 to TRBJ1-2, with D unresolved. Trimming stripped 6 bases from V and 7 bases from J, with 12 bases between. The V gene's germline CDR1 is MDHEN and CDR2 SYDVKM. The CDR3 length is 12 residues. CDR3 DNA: TGTGCCAGCAGGGAGGCCCGCCTTGGCTACACCTTC. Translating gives CASREARLGYTF.

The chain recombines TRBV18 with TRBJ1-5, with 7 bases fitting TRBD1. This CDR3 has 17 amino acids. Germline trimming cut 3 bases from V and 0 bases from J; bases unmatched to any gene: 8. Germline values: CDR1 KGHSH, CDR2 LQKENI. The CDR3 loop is CASSPRRTGDSNQPQHF. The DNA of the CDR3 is TGTGCCAGCTCACCGCGAAGGACAGGAGATAGCAATCAGCCCCAGCATTTT.

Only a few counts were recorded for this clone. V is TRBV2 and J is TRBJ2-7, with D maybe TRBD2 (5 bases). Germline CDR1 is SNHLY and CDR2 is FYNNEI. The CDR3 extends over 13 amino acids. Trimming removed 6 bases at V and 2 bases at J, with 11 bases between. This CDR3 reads CASSRRTPYEQYF. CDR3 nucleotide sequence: TGTGCCAGCAGCCGGAGGACCCCCTACGAGCAGTACTTC.

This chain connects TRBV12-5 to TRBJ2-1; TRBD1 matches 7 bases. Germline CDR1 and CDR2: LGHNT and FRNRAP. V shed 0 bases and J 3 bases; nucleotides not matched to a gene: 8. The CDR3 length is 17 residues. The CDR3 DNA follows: TGTGCTAGTGGTTTGGTACTAACCGGGACAGTCTACAATGAGCAGTTCTTC. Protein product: CASGLVLTGTVYNEQFF.

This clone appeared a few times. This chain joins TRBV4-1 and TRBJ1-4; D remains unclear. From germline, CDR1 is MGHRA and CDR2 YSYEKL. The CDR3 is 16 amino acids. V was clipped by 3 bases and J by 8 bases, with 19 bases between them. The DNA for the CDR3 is TGCGCCAGCAGCCAGGGTACGAGGGAGTGGAAAGAAAAACTGTTTTTT. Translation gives CASSQGTREWKEKLFF.

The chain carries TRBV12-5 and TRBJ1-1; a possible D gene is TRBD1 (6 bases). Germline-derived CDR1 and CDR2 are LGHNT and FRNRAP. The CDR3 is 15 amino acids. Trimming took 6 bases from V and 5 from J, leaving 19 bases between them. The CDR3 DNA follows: TGTGCTAGTGGCCTGGGGGCGGTTCGAGAAACTGAAGCTTTCTTT. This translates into CASGLGAVRETEAFF.

CDR3 sequence (DNA): TGTGCCAGCAGAAAAGGACTAGCGGGAGACGAGCAGTTCTTC. Translation: CASRKGLAGDEQFF. This sequence joins TRBV6-5 and TRBJ2-1; 13 nucleotides align to TRBD2. CDR3 length equals 14 residues. Germline CDR1 reads MNHEY; CDR2 reads SVGAGI. V lost 6 bases, J lost 10 bases, and 6 bases stayed unmatched.

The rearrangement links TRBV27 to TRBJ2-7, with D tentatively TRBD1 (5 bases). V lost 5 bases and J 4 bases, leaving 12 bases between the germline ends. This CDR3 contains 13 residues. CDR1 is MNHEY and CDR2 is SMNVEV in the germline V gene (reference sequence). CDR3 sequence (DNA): TGTGCCAGCAGTCCGGACACCCCGTACGAGCAGTACTTC. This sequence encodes CASSPDTPYEQYF.

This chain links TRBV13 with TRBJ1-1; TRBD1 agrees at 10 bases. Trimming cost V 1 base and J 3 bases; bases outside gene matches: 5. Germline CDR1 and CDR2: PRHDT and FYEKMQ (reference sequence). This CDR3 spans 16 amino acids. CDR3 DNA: TGTGCCAGCAGCTTAGTATTCGGACAGGGGGACACTGAAGCTTTCTTT. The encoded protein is CASSLVFGQGDTEAFF.

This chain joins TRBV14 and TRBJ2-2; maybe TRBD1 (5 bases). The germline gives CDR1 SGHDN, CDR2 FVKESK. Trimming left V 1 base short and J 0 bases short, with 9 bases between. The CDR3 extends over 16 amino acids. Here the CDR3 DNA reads TGTGCCAGCAGCCAAGCGGACACGTCGAACACCGGGGAGCTGTTTTTT. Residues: CASSQADTSNTGELFF. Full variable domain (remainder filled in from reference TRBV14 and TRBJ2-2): EAGVTQFPSHSVIEKGQTVTLRCDPISGHDNLYWYRRVMGKEIKFLLHFVKESKQDESGMPNNRFLAERTGGTYSTLKVQPAELEDSGVYFCASSQADTSNTGELFFGEGSRLTVL.